The sample holds one count of the clone carrying this TCR beta chain. This sample is drawn from a study of blood T cell repertoires in COVID-19. Study as a whole: Whether acute or convalescent, the COVID-19 samples came from the United States, Italy and Spain. T cells, B-cell-depleted T cells, or PBMCs provided the cDNA or gDNA that served as material.

V was pared by 5 bases and J by 11 bases, with 12 bases between. CDR3 size: 11 residues. Per the germline V gene, CDR1 is MNHEY and CDR2 is SVGAGI. In the original processing: The assay estimated nucleated cells by amplifying reference gene primers. Repertoires were generated with immunoSEQ multiplex PCR, while TCRdb's copy carries only in-frame clones and drops some. V and J calls plus clone size are reproduced from that table; the DNA served to infer D and trimming. The sample has about 160,000 clones, around four fifths seen once. This sequence joins TRBV6-5 and TRBJ1-1; D call uncertain. The clonotype originates from a man aged 40-55 years who had recovered from COVID-19. Sample: peripheral blood. CDR3 coding DNA: TGTGCCAGCAGTATAAACGAGGCGGCTTTCTTT. Translating it yields CASSINEAAFF.